Given below is one T cell receptor beta chain in context. A few counts support this clonotype. The antigen this receptor binds is unknown. Base-call qualities are not available, and no considerably larger clone is one nucleotide away. This sample stems from a study of T-cell reconstitution after alpha-beta-depleted transplantation in children listed by TCRdb under 2016. Describing the broader study: T-cell immune reconstitution after TCRalphabeta/CD19-depleted allogeneic hematopoietic cell transplantation in children was quantitatively tracked in the study by means of TCR repertoire profiling.

The library relied on PCR. TCRdb lists the instrument as Illumina HiSeq 2500. To normalize quantification of the TCRbeta repertoire, the TCR libraries were built with molecular barcoding that relied on unique molecular identifiers. TCRdb reprocessed the public reads (quality trimming at Q25 with fastp, clone calling with MiXCR) and kept in-frame beta chains. One record per CDR3 amino acid sequence lists the most common genes and DNA. The sample table records some 220,000 distinct CDR3 sequences; about 9.2% of these occur just once. The ten largest clones take up less than 8% of the sample. The source of this sequence is a human donor who donated a stem cell graft to a child with acute lymphoblastic leukemia. This material consisted of PBMCs from the stem cell graft donor, taken from the stem cell graft.

This receptor has the CDR3 CASSQKGLGVGYTF. The DNA sequence is TGTGCCAGCAGTCAAAAGGGGCTCGGGGTTGGCTACACCTTC. The chain is encoded by TRBV12-3 or TRBV12-4 joined to TRBJ1-2, with TRBD1 tentatively as D gene (5 bases match). V lost 5 bases and J lost 7 bases; the stretch between them is 17 bases long. Taken from cysteine to phenylalanine, the CDR3 has 14 residues. The sequence is cut down to CDR3 DNA, 42 bases in frame from base 1.